This TCR beta chain came from a study of T cell repertoires in cytomegalovirus infection. The CDR3 is 17 residues long. J gave up 1 base and V 1 base, and 9 bases lay outside the gene matches. In germline, CDR1 is KGHSH, CDR2 LQKENI. This clonotype has more than one count but fewer than ten. TCRdb re-analysed the reads in MiXCR, keeping a single row per CDR3 protein. In the table there are 200,000 or so distinct CDR3 sequences, approximately 19% of which are singletons. Sequencing was done on a sample of PBMCs. This TCR was recovered from a human donor in good health (CMV status not recorded). Some clones in this sample may be carry-over from other donors' samples. The chain recombines TRBV18 with TRBJ1-2; 7 nucleotides line up with TRBD1. CDR3 residues: CASSPRDRVDLNYGYTF. The DNA for the CDR3 is TGTGCCAGCTCACCACGAGACAGGGTGGATCTTAACTATGGCTACACCTTC. Based on the CDR3 plus reference TRBV18 and TRBJ1-2, the full variable domain is NAGVMQNPRHLVRRRGQEARLRCSPMKGHSHVYWYRQLPEEGLKFMVYLQKENIIDESGMPKERFSAEFPKEGPSILRIQQVVRGDSAAYFCASSPRDRVDLNYGYTFGSGTRLTVV.